The 27 T cell receptor beta chains listed next were all sequenced from one sample in a study of beta chain features in type 1 diabetes. Study-level points and caveats: In all four CD4+ subsets, TCRB CDR3 length was significantly, moderately reduced in type 1 diabetes.

The study reverse transcribed the entire isolated RNA, so it sequenced expressed TCRB transcripts. Method: immunoSEQ multiplex PCR; TCRdb's copy keeps in-frame clones and lacks some. The sample contains around 130,000 clones, over 15% of which appear only once. The antigens for these receptors are not known. What was sequenced was central memory CD4+ T cells from blood. The receptors here all came from a man aged 25-40 years with type 1 diabetes.

This clone was counted between two and nine times. The genes are TRBV2 and TRBJ2-5; TRBD1 or TRBD2 may be the D gene (5 bases each). V lost 6 bases and J 2 bases, leaving 7 bases between the germline ends. CDR1 is SNHLY and CDR2 is FYNNEI in the germline V gene. The CDR3 totals 12 residues. CDR3 nucleotides: TGTGCCAGCAGGGGGGAACAAGAGACCCAGTACTTC. Protein sequence: CASRGEQETQYF.

Many counts were recorded for this clone. The CDR3 reads CASSLAQGYTDTQYF. The CDR3 DNA follows: TGTGCCAGCAGCTTGGCTCAGGGATACACAGATACGCAGTATTTT. This chain joins TRBV5-4 and TRBJ2-3; a weak D match, TRBD1 (5 bases). The CDR3 length is 15 residues. V shed 0 bases and J shed 2 bases, with 10 bases lying between them. The germline V gene encodes CDR1 SGHNT and CDR2 YYREEE (reference sequence).

This clone was seen more than once but under ten times. The V gene is TRBV4-3, the J gene TRBJ1-4; tentative D call: TRBD1 (6 bases). Trimming removed 0 bases from V and 8 bases from J, with 13 bases in between. Germline-derived CDR1 and CDR2 are LGHNA and YSLEER. CDR3 length equals 15 residues. This chain's CDR3 is CASSQEGAGWEKLFF. CDR3 nucleotide sequence: TGCGCCAGCAGCCAAGAGGGGGCTGGATGGGAAAAACTGTTTTTT.

The gene calls are TRBV7-2 and TRBJ2-7; TRBD1 matches 7 bases. Germline V CDR1 and CDR2: SGHTA, FQGNSA. Losses at the gene ends were 0 bases for V and 0 bases for J; bases not matched to a gene: 5. The CDR3 has 16 amino acids. In DNA, the CDR3 is TGTGCCAGCAGCTTAGCGACAGGGATGAGCTCCTACGAGCAGTACTTC. This translates into CASSLATGMSSYEQYF.

The rearrangement joins TRBV18 to TRBJ1-2; D is possibly TRBD1 (5 bases). The CDR3 consists of 16 residues. V was cut by 5 bases and J by 6 bases, with 22 bases left in between. The V gene's germline CDR1 is KGHSH and CDR2 LQKENI. Here the CDR3 reads CASSSTVTAITDGYTF. The CDR3, as DNA: TGTGCCAGCTCATCGACAGTAACGGCCATTACCGATGGCTACACCTTC.

This chain uses TRBV4-1 with TRBJ2-1; tentatively, D is TRBD2 (5 bases). Trimming cost V 1 base and J 2 bases, with 12 bases left between them. This CDR3 region has 16 residues. Germline CDR1 MGHRA, CDR2 YSYEKL. The CDR3 loop is CASSQVDLVTYNEQFF. Written as DNA, the CDR3 is TGCGCCAGCAGCCAAGTGGACTTAGTAACCTACAATGAGCAGTTCTTC.

This clone has more than one count but fewer than ten. The CDR3 is CASERDTQYF. Written as DNA, the CDR3 is TGTGCCAGCGAGCGAGATACGCAGTATTTT. J is TRBJ2-3 and V is TRBV11-2; no firm D call. V lost 8 bases and J lost 5, with 5 bases in between. There are 10 residues in the CDR3. Germline CDR1 SGHAT, CDR2 FQNNGV.

The chain employs TRBV28 and TRBJ2-3; either TRBD1 or TRBD2 may supply D (5 bases each). In germline, CDR1 is MDHEN, CDR2 SYDVKM. The CDR3 contains 13 residues. CDR3 loop: CAERDLGTDTQYF. The CDR3, as DNA: TGTGCGGAACGGGACCTTGGCACAGATACGCAGTATTTT. Full variable domain (outside the CDR3, taken from reference TRBV28 and TRBJ2-3): DVKVTQSSRYLVKRTGEKVFLECVQDMDHENMFWYRQDPGLGLRLIYFSYDVKMKEKGDIPEGYSVSREKKERFSLILESASTNQTSMYLCAERDLGTDTQYFGPGTRLTVL.

The chain joins TRBV5-1 to TRBJ1-6, with D uncertain. This CDR3 is built from 13 residues. Trimming pared 0 bases from V and 6 bases from J, leaving 4 bases between. Germline CDR1 is SGHRS and CDR2 is YFSETQ. CDR3 amino acids: CASSLEANSPLHF. The CDR3 DNA follows: TGCGCCAGCAGCTTGGAAGCTAATTCACCCCTCCACTTT.

The CDR3 bases are TGTGCCAGCAGTGAAGAGGGGACAGGGGGCTACACCTTC. Its translation: CASSEEGTGGYTF. The rearrangement joins TRBV2 to TRBJ1-2; 9 bases agree with TRBD1. V was pared by 1 base and J by 8 bases, with 2 bases of the junction left unmatched. This CDR3 has 13 residues. Per the germline V gene, CDR1 is SNHLY and CDR2 is FYNNEI.

This clone appeared a few times. The chain joins TRBV15 to TRBJ1-6, with D perhaps matching TRBD1 (6 bases). The CDR3 consists of 14 residues. The V and J ends lost 2 bases and 7 bases respectively, with 9 bases between them. Germline V CDR1 and CDR2: LNHNV, YYDKDF (reference sequence). CDR3 protein: CATSRTTGNSPLHF. CDR3 nucleotides: TGTGCCACCAGCAGAACTACAGGGAATTCACCCCTCCACTTT.

This clone has only a few counts. The CDR3 here is CAWSLLENNEQFF. The CDR3 coding sequence is TGTGCCTGGAGTCTCCTTGAAAACAATGAGCAGTTCTTC. This chain uses TRBV30 with TRBJ2-1; D remains ambiguous. V lost 2 bases, J lost 5 bases, and 10 bases lay in between. Germline assignment: CDR1 GTSNPN and CDR2 SVGIG (reference sequence). The CDR3 is 13 residues long.

The genes are TRBV7-2 and TRBJ2-1; 10 positions match TRBD2. Per germline, CDR1 SGHTA and CDR2 FQGNSA. The CDR3 runs to 14 residues. Germline trimming cut 6 bases from V and 8 bases from J; bases unmatched to any gene: 7. CDR3 residues: CASSRAGTSDEQFF. The DNA of the CDR3 is TGTGCCAGCAGTCGGGCAGGGACTAGCGATGAGCAGTTCTTC.

The chain combines TRBV7-2 with TRBJ2-1, with D tentatively TRBD2 (7 bases). The ends were cut back, 5 bases at V and 6 bases at J, with 14 bases in the middle. Germline-derived CDR1 and CDR2 are SGHTA and FQGNSA. The CDR3 has 14 residues. CDR3: CASSPRGGGNEQFF. CDR3 DNA sequence: TGTGCCAGCAGCCCCCGCGGGGGCGGCAATGAGCAGTTCTTC.

The chain joins TRBV29-1 to TRBJ1-2; 7 nucleotides line up with TRBD1. The CDR3 consists of 15 residues. CDR1 is SQVTM, CDR2 ANQGSEA, per germline. Trimming at V came to 6 bases and at J to 4 bases, leaving 14 bases not matched to a gene. CDR3 protein: CSVVFTGEGGYGYTF. For the CDR3, the DNA is TGCAGCGTCGTTTTTACAGGGGAAGGGGGCTATGGCTACACCTTC.

J is TRBJ2-2 and V is TRBV12-2; the table names TRBD2, a call not compared with the DNA. TRBV12-2 is recorded as a pseudogene. The CDR3 is 18 amino acids. In nucleotides, the CDR3 is TGTGCAAGTCGCTTCGAAACGATAGCGGGGGCGAACACCGGGGAGCTGTTTTTT. Protein product: CASRFETIAGANTGELFF.

This clone was picked up a small number of times. The V call is TRBV7-8, the J call TRBJ2-7; 7 bases agree with TRBD1. Germline V CDR1 and CDR2: SGHVS, FQNEAQ. This CDR3 comprises 16 residues. Germline trimming cut 3 bases from V and 1 base from J; bases unmatched to any gene: 9. CDR3 sequence reads: CASSFGGQGVSYEQYF. The CDR3 coding sequence is TGTGCCAGCAGCTTTGGGGGCCAGGGGGTTTCCTACGAGCAGTACTTC.

This rearrangement joins TRBV9 to TRBJ2-7; D could derive from TRBD1 or TRBD2 (5 bases each). Germline assignment: CDR1 SGDLS and CDR2 YYNGEE. This CDR3 comprises 14 residues. Trimming shortened V by 0 bases and J by 7 bases, and 14 bases separated the two germline ends. CDR3: CASSVGSYGAEQYF. DNA for the CDR3: TGTGCCAGCAGCGTAGGTTCTTACGGGGCAGAGCAGTACTTC.

The chain joins TRBV5-4 to TRBJ1-4, with TRBD1 as a possible D gene (5 bases). The V gene lost 2 bases and the J gene lost 8 bases, with 10 bases spanning the gap. This CDR3 region has 13 residues. Germline V gene sequence: CDR1 SGHNT, CDR2 YYREEE (reference sequence). In DNA, the CDR3 is TGTGCCAGCAGCTTCCAAGGGGAGGAAAAACTGTTTTTT. Protein: CASSFQGEEKLFF.

The J gene is TRBJ2-2, the V gene TRBV5-4; the D is unclear. The germline gives CDR1 SGHNT, CDR2 YYREEE (reference sequence). The length of the CDR3 is 16 residues. Trimming shortened V by 0 bases and J by 6 bases, and 15 bases separated the two germline ends. In nucleotides, the CDR3 is TGTGCCAGCAGCTTGGAAGGCCAGCCTCTGGCCGGGGAGCTGTTTTTT. This gives the protein CASSLEGQPLAGELFF. Complete variable domain (other parts from reference TRBV5-4 and TRBJ2-2): ETGVTQSPTHLIKTRGQQVTLRCSSQSGHNTVSWYQQALGQGPQFIFQYYREEENGRGNFPPRFSGLQFPNYSSELNVNALELDDSALYLCASSLEGQPLAGELFFGEGSRLTVL.

This clone has a handful of counts. The CDR3 region has the DNA TGCAGCGCAGGGTTTACTAACTATGGCTACACCTTC. Translation gives CSAGFTNYGYTF. This chain connects TRBV29-1 to TRBJ1-2; TRBD1 is a possible D gene (5 bases). The V end lost 7 bases, the J end lost 0 bases, and 9 bases lay between the germline ends. CDR3 length: 12 residues. CDR1 is SQVTM, CDR2 ANQGSEA, per germline.

In its sample, this clone was seen a few times. V and J are TRBV4-3 and TRBJ1-2, with D possibly TRBD1 on 5 matching bases. V shed 0 bases and J shed 2 bases, with 13 bases lying between them. CDR1 and CDR2 from the germline V gene are LGHNA and YSLEER. The CDR3 extends over 16 amino acids. The CDR3 sequence: CASSQDEGPRNYGYTF. The CDR3 bases are TGCGCCAGCAGCCAAGACGAGGGGCCGAGAAACTATGGCTACACCTTC.

Only a few counts were recorded for this clone. J is TRBJ2-7 and V is TRBV7-2; D might be TRBD1 (6 bases). The CDR3 is 15 amino acids. Between the trimmed V and J ends, which lost 8 bases and 0 bases, there was a span of 17 bases. Per the germline V gene, CDR1 is SGHTA and CDR2 is FQGNSA. CDR3 DNA: TGTGCCAGCTCTTATGGACAGAGTCTCTCCTACGAGCAGTACTTC. As protein: CASSYGQSLSYEQYF.

The rearrangement joins TRBV7-2 to TRBJ1-5; the D is unclear. Looked up from germline, CDR1 is SGHTA and CDR2 is FQGNSA. V lost 5 bases, J lost 0 bases, and 11 bases lay in between. The CDR3 extends over 15 amino acids. The CDR3 loop is CASSITPYSNQPQHF. The CDR3 DNA is TGTGCCAGCAGCATCACACCGTATAGCAATCAGCCCCAGCATTTT.

The chain links TRBV29-1 to TRBJ2-7, with TRBD2 identical over 9 bases. Per the germline V gene, CDR1 is SQVTM and CDR2 is ANQGSEA. The CDR3 has 13 residues. V lost 4 bases to trimming and J lost 5 bases; unmatched junction nucleotides: 6. The CDR3 DNA sequence: TGCAGCGTTGGGGCTAGCGGGGACCACGAGCAGTACTTC. Encoded protein: CSVGASGDHEQYF.

The chain employs TRBV30 and TRBJ2-3, with 10 bases aligning to TRBD1. Germline V gene data show CDR1 as GTSNPN and CDR2 as SVGIG (reference sequence). Losses at the gene ends were 7 bases for V and 5 bases for J; bases not matched to a gene: 12. CDR3 length: 15 amino acids. CDR3 in amino acids: CAYGTGELGRDTQYF. In nucleotides, the CDR3 is TGTGCCTACGGGACAGGGGAATTGGGGAGAGATACGCAGTATTTT.

This clone was counted between two and nine times. The gene calls are TRBV7-8 and TRBJ1-5; D is undetermined. The V gene lost 5 bases and the J gene lost 1 base, with 12 bases spanning the gap. CDR1 is SGHVS and CDR2 is FQNEAQ in the germline V gene. The CDR3 spans 15 residues. The CDR3 coding sequence is TGTGCCAGCAGCGACGGGCCGGTAAGCAATCAGCCCCAGCATTTT. Its protein is CASSDGPVSNQPQHF. Drawing the rest from reference TRBV7-8 and TRBJ1-5, the complete variable domain is GAGVSQSPRYKVAKRGQDVALRCDPISGHVSLFWYQQALGQGPEFLTYFQNEAQLDKSGLPSDRFFAERPEGSVSTLKIQRTQQEDSAVYLCASSDGPVSNQPQHFGDGTRLSIL.